Sequencing of this T cell receptor (beta chain) was carried out in a study of cytomegalovirus exposure and HLA in healthy donors. PCR involved 60 Vbeta and 13 Jbeta primers. Using immunoSEQ multiplex PCR, the repertoire was profiled, and TCRdb retains in-frame clones only, with some absent. The profile shows under 200,000 clones, 80% of them singletons. The table lists this clone with a few counts. There are 13 residues in the CDR3. Trimming took off 11 bases at V and 5 bases at J, with 16 bases between the two ends. Germline CDR1 is MDHEN and CDR2 is SYDVKM. The receptor comes from a man aged 25-40 years in good health and CMV-seronegative. The specimen sequenced was PBMCs. J is TRBJ1-5 and V is TRBV28; no clear D gene. The CDR3 protein is CAAAPDRYQPQHF. In nucleotides, the CDR3 is TGTGCCGCGGCCCCCGACCGTTATCAGCCCCAGCATTTT.